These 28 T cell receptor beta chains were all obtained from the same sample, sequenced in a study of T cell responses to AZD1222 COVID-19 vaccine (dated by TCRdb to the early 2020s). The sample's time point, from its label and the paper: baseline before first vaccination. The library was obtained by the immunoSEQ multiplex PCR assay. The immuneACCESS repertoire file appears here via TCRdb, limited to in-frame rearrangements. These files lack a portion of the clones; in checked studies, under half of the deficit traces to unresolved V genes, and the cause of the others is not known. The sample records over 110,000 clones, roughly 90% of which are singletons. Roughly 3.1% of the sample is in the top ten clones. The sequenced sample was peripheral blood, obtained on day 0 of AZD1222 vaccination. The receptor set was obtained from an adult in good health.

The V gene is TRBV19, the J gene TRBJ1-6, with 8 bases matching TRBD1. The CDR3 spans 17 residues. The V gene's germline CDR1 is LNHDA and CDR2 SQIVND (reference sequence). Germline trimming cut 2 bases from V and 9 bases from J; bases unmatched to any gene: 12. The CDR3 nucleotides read TGTGCCAGTAGTATAAGGAAGGGGGACAGGATTGCTTCACCCCTCCACTTT. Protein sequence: CASSIRKGDRIASPLHF.

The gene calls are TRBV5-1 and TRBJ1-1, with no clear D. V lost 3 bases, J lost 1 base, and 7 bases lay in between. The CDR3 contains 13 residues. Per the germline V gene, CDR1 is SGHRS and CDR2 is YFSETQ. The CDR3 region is CASSSDWNTEAFF. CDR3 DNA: TGCGCCAGCAGCTCGGACTGGAACACTGAAGCTTTCTTT.

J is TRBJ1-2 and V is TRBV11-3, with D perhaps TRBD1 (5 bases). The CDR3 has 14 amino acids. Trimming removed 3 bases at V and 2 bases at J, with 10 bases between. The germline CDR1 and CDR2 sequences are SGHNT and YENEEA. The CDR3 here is CASSFQGQNYGYTF. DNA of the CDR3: TGTGCCAGCAGCTTCCAGGGCCAAAACTATGGCTACACCTTC.

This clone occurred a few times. CDR3 bases: TGCAGTGCTAGTACTCTCTTCGAGGTAAGCTCCTACAATGAGCAGTTCTTC. This encodes CSASTLFEVSSYNEQFF. The J gene is TRBJ2-1, the V gene TRBV20-1, with D unresolved. CDR3 length: 17 amino acids. Germline V gene lookup returns CDR1 DFQATT and CDR2 SNEGSKA (reference sequence). V was clipped by 3 bases and J by 0 bases, with 18 bases between them.

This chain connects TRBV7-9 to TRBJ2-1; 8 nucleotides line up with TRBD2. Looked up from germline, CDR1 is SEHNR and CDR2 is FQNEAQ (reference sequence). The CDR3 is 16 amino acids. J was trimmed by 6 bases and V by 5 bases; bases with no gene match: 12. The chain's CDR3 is CASSPLGTSDFNEQFF. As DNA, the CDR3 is TGTGCCAGCAGCCCTCTTGGGACTAGTGACTTCAATGAGCAGTTCTTC.

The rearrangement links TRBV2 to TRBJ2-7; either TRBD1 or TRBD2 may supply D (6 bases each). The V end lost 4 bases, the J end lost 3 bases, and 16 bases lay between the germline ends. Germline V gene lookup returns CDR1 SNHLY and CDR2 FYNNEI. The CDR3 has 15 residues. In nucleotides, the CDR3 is TGTGCCAGCAGTGTTCTGGGGGGCGCGGACTACGAGCAGTACTTC. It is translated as CASSVLGGADYEQYF.

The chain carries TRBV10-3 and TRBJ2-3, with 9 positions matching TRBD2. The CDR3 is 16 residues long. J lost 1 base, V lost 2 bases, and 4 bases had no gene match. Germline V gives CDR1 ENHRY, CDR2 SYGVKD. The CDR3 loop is CAISETAGGRTDTQYF. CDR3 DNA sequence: TGTGCCATCAGTGAGACTGCGGGGGGGCGCACAGATACGCAGTATTTT.

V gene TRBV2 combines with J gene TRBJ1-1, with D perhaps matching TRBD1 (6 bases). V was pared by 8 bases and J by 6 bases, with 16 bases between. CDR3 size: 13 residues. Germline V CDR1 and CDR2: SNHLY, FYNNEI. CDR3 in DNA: TGTGCCAGCGCCGGACAGACTATGGCTGAAGCTTTCTTT. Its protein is CASAGQTMAEAFF.

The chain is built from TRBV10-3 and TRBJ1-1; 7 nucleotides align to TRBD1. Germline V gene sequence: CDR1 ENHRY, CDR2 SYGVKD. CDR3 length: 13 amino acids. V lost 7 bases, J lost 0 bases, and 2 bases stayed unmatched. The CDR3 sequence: CAITTGVNTEAFF. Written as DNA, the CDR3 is TGTGCCATCACTACAGGGGTGAACACTGAAGCTTTCTTT.

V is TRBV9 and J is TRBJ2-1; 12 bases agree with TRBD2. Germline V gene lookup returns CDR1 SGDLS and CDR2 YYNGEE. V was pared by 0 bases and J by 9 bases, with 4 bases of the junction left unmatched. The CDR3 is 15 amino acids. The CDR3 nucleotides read TGTGCCAGCAGCGTAGACCTAGCGGGGGGGAGTGAGCAGTTCTTC. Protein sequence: CASSVDLAGGSEQFF.

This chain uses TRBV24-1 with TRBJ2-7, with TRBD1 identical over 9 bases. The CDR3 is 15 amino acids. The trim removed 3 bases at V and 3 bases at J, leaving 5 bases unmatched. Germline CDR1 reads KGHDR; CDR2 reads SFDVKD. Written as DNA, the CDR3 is TGTGCCACCAGTGATCCGGGACAGGGAGACTACGAGCAGTACTTC. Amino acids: CATSDPGQGDYEQYF.

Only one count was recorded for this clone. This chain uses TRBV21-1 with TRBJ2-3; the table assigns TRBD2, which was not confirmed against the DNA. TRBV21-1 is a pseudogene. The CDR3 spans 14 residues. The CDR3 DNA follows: TGTGCCAGCAGCTGCGGGAGGGCTACAGATACGCAGTATTTT. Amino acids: CASSCGRATDTQYF.

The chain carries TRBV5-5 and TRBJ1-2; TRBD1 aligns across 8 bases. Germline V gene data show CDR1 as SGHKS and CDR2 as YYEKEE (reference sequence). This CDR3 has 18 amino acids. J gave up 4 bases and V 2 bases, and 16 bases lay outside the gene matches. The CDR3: CASSFFPRAGTGSYGYTF. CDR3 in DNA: TGTGCCAGCAGCTTTTTTCCACGCGCCGGGACAGGCAGCTATGGCTACACCTTC.

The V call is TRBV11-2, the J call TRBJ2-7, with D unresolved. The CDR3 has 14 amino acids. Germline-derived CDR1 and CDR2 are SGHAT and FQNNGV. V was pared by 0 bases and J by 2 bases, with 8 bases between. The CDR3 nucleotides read TGTGCCAGCAGCTTAGATCGCGGCACCTACGAGCAGTACTTC. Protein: CASSLDRGTYEQYF.

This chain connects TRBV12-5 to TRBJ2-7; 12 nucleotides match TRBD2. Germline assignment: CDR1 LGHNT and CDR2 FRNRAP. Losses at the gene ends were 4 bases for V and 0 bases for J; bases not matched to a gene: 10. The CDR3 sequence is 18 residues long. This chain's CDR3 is CASGSPGLAGDNSYEQYF. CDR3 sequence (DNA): TGTGCTAGTGGTTCGCCGGGACTAGCGGGTGATAACTCCTACGAGCAGTACTTC.

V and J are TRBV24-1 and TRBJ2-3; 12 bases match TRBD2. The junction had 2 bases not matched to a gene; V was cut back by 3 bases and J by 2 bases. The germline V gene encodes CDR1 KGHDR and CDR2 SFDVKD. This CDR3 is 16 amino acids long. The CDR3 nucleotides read TGTGCCACCAGTGATGGGACTAGCGGGTCCACAGATACGCAGTATTTT. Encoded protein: CATSDGTSGSTDTQYF.

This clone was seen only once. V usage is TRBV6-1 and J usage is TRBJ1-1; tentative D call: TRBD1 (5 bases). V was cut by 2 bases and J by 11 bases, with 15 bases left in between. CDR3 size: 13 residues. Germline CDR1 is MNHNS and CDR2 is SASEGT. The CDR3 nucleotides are TGTGCCAGCAGTGAAACGTCAGGGAGATTTGCTTTCTTT. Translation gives CASSETSGRFAFF.

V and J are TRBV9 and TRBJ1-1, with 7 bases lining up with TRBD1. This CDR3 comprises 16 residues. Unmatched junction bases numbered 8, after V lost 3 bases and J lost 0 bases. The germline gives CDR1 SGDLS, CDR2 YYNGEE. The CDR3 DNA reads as TGTGCCAGCAGCGGGGACAGCTCCCTCATGAACACTGAAGCTTTCTTT. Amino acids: CASSGDSSLMNTEAFF.

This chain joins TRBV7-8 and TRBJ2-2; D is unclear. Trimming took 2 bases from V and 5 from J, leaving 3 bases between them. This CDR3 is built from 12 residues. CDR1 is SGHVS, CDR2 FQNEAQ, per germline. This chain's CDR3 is CASSLKTGELFF. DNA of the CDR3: TGTGCCAGCAGCTTAAAGACCGGGGAGCTGTTTTTT.

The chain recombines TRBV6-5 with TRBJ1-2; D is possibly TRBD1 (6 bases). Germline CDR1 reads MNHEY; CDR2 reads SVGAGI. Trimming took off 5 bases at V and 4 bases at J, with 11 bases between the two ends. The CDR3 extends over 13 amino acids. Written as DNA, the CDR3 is TGTGCCAGCAGTCGGGGGGACACCTATGGCTACACCTTC. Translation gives CASSRGDTYGYTF.

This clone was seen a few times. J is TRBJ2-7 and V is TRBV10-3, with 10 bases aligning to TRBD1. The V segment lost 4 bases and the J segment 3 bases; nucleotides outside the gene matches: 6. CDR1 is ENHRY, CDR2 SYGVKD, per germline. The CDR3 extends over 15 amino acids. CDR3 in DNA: TGTGCCATCAGTGGAAGGGGACAGGGGAACTACGAGCAGTACTTC. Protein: CAISGRGQGNYEQYF.

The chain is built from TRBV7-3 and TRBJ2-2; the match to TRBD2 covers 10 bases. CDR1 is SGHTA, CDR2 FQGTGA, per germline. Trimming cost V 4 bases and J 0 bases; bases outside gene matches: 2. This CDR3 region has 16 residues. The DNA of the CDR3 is TGTGCCAGCAGCTCCACTAGCGGGGCGAACACCGGGGAGCTGTTTTTT. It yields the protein CASSSTSGANTGELFF.

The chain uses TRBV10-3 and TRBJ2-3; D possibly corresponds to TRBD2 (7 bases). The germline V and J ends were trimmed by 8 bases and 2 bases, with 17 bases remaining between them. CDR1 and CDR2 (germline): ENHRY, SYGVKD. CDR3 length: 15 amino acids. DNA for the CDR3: TGTGCCATCTCAGGAATGCGGGGGCTCACAGATACGCAGTATTTT. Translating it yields CAISGMRGLTDTQYF.

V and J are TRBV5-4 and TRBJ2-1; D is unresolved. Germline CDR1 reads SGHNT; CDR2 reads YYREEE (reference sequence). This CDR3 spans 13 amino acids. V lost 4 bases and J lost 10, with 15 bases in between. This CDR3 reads CASSHSMVGEQFF. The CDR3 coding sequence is TGTGCCAGCAGCCATAGCATGGTGGGGGAGCAGTTCTTC.

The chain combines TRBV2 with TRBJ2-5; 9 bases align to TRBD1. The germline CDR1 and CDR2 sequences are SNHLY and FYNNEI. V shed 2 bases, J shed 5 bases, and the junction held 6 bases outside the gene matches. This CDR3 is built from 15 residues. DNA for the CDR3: TGTGCCAGCAGTGAAAGGGACAGGGTGTTTGAGACCCAGTACTTC. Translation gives CASSERDRVFETQYF. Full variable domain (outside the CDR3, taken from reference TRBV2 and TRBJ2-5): EPEVTQTPSHQVTQMGQEVILRCVPISNHLYFYWYRQILGQKVEFLVSFYNNEISEKSEIFDDQFSVERPDGSNFTLKIRSTKLEDSAMYFCASSERDRVFETQYFGPGTRLLVL.

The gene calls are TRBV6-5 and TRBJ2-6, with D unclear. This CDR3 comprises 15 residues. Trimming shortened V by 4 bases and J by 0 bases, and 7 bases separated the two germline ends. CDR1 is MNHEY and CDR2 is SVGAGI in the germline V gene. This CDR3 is CASSFSSSGANVLTF. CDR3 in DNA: TGTGCCAGCAGTTTCTCCAGCTCTGGGGCCAACGTCCTGACTTTC.

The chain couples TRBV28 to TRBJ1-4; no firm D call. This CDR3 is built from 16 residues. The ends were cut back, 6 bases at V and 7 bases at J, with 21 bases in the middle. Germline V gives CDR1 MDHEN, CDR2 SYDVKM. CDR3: CASSPWQALEGEKLFF. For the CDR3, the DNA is TGTGCCAGCAGCCCGTGGCAAGCGTTGGAAGGTGAAAAACTGTTTTTT.

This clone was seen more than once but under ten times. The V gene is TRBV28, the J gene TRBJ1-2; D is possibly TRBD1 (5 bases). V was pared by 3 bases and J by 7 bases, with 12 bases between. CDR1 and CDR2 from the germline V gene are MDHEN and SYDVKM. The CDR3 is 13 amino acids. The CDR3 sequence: CASSFPGQPGYTF. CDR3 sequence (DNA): TGTGCCAGCAGTTTCCCAGGGCAACCTGGCTACACCTTC.